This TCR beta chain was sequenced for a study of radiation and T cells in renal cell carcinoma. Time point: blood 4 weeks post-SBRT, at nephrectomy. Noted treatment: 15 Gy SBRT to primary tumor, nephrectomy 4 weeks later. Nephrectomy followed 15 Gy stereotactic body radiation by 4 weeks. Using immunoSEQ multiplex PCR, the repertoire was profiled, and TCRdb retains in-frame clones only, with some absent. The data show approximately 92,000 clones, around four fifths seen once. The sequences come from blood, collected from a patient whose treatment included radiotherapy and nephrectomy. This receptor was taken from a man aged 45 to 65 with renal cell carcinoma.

For the CDR3, the DNA is TGTGCCAGCAGTAAAGGACAGGGGGCCTCCTACGAGCAGTACTTC. Translation: CASSKGQGASYEQYF. The genes are TRBV6-1 and TRBJ2-7; TRBD1 aligns across 11 bases. CDR1 and CDR2 (germline): MNHNS, SASEGT. The CDR3 runs to 15 residues. V was pared by 5 bases and J by 0 bases, with 3 bases of the junction left unmatched.